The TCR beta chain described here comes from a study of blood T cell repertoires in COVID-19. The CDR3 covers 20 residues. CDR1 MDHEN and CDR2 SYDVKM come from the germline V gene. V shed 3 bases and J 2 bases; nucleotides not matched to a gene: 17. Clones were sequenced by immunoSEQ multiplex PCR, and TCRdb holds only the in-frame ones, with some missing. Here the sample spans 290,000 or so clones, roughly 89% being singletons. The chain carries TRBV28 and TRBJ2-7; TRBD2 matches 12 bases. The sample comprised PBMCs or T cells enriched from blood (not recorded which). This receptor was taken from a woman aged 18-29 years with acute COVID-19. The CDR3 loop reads CASSFNFLTQTSGSTYEQYF. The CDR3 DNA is TGTGCCAGCAGTTTTAACTTCCTTACCCAGACTAGCGGGAGTACCTACGAGCAGTACTTC.